Detailed here is one T cell receptor beta chain. The study counted Cohort 3 donors as recovered given two negative PCRs, clearance, or symptom resolution. Study processing details: Estimation of nucleated cell counts was performed using reference gene primer amplification. TCRdb's copy holds only in-frame clones and misses some; the assay was immunoSEQ multiplex PCR. V and J calls and clone size come straight from that table; D and trimming were deduced from the DNA. The sample gives approximately 330,000 clones, roughly 86% of which show up once; roughly a tenth is in the top ten. The CDR3 runs 17 residues. Germline lookup yields CDR1 GTSNPN and CDR2 SVGIG (reference sequence). Germline trimming cut 1 base from V and 0 bases from J; bases unmatched to any gene: 10. The sample originates from a study of blood T cell repertoires in COVID-19. Background on the study: The United States, Italy and Spain provided the acute and convalescent COVID-19 samples.

Material: PBMCs or T cells enriched from blood (not recorded which). The J gene is TRBJ2-7, the V gene TRBV30, with 9 positions matching TRBD2. The sequence was collected from a woman in her twenties or thirties who had recovered from COVID-19. This chain's CDR3 is CAWSGSSGSQSSYEQYF. The CDR3 coding sequence is TGTGCCTGGAGTGGAAGTAGCGGGAGCCAGAGCTCCTACGAGCAGTACTTC.